Shown below are 22 T cell receptor beta chains from a single sample sequenced in a study of Graves' ophthalmopathy and Graves' hyperthyroidism. As the template, RNA transcripts were used to amplify TCR beta CDR3 regions. First-round RT-PCR employed HTBI primers, with a second-round multiplex PCR after it. Via MiXCR, TCRdb re-called the multiplex PCR reads, giving one row per CDR3 protein. The table lists 650,000 to 900,000 distinct CDR3 sequences, roughly 40% of them singletons, with about 40% in the top ten. Sequencing used peripheral blood. Receptors were obtained from an adult man with Graves' ophthalmopathy.

The chain uses TRBV20-1 and TRBJ2-5; no definite D call. Germline CDR1 DFQATT, CDR2 SNEGSKA (reference sequence). V lost 6 bases to trimming and J lost 5 bases, with 13 bases between them. The CDR3 is made up of 12 amino acids. This CDR3 is CSASDLGETQYF. CDR3 DNA: TGCAGTGCCTCGGACCTAGGGGAGACCCAGTACTTC.

This clonotype was observed a few times. The CDR3 nucleotides read TGTGCCAGCAGTTTGGGACTAGCGGGATGGGATGACGCAGAGACCCAGTACTTC. Protein product: CASSLGLAGWDDAETQYF. The chain recombines TRBV12-3 or TRBV12-4 with TRBJ2-5, with TRBD2 matching 13 bases. V trimming: 3 bases; J trimming: 4 bases; junction bases outside the gene matches: 11. The length of the CDR3 is 18 residues.

Points on this clonotype: At one boundary the junction diverges from the germline segment, which might be a read error. The chain couples TRBV24-1 to TRBJ1-5; TRBD1 matches 7 bases. Germline CDR1 is KGHDR and CDR2 is SFDVKD. The CDR3 is 17 amino acids. CDR3 sequence (DNA): TGTGCCAGCAGTCGGACAGGAGGGGGATACGGCAATCAGCCCCAGCATTTT. Protein sequence: CASSRTGGGYGNQPQHF.

This clonotype was seen only once. V gene TRBV19 combines with J gene TRBJ1-2, with D possibly TRBD1 on 5 matching bases. V lost 10 bases to trimming and J lost 7 bases, with 10 bases between them. CDR1 and CDR2 (germline): LNHDA, SQIVND (reference sequence). The CDR3 covers 10 residues. The chain's CDR3 is CATLGGGYTF. The CDR3 region has the DNA TGTGCCACCCTCGGGGGTGGCTACACCTTC.

This clonotype was observed a handful of times. The V call is TRBV2, the J call TRBJ1-2, with 7 bases matching TRBD1. Losses at the gene ends were 5 bases for V and 6 bases for J; bases not matched to a gene: 9. Germline CDR1 reads SNHLY; CDR2 reads FYNNEI. This CDR3 is 14 amino acids long. For the CDR3, the DNA is TGTGCCAGCAGTTTATCGACAGGGTCCGATGGCTACACCTTC. Encoded protein: CASSLSTGSDGYTF. The complete variable domain, with remaining parts taken from reference TRBV2 and TRBJ1-2, reads EPEVTQTPSHQVTQMGQEVILRCVPISNHLYFYWYRQILGQKVEFLVSFYNNEISEKSEIFDDQFSVERPDGSNFTLKIRSTKLEDSAMYFCASSLSTGSDGYTFGSGTRLTVV.

The chain couples TRBV2 to TRBJ1-1; tentative D call: TRBD1 (5 bases). The germline V gene has CDR1 SNHLY and CDR2 FYNNEI. The V end lost 6 bases, the J end lost 1 base, and 9 bases lay between the germline ends. The CDR3 consists of 13 residues. Here the CDR3 reads CASRKDTNTEAFF. As DNA, the CDR3 is TGTGCCAGCAGGAAGGACACGAACACTGAAGCTTTCTTT.

This chain links TRBV7-2 with TRBJ2-7, with TRBD1 matching 9 bases. CDR1 and CDR2 from the germline V gene are SGHTA and FQGNSA. This CDR3 is built from 15 residues. V was pared by 4 bases and J by 3 bases, with 7 bases of the junction left unmatched. In DNA form, the CDR3 reads TGTGCCAGCAGCTCTCGGACAGGGGAGTTCTACGAGCAGTACTTC. Translating gives CASSSRTGEFYEQYF.

This clonotype was observed a single time. Its ends do not fully match the called genes, so a read error is possible. The genes are TRBV10-2 and TRBJ1-5; D gene unclear. This CDR3 has 14 residues. Germline V gives CDR1 WSHSY, CDR2 SAAADI. CDR3 bases: TGTGCCAGCAGCCAAGATCTTGTTAATCAGCCCCAGCATTTT. As protein: CASSQDLVNQPQHF.

This clonotype was detected many times. The genes are TRBV2 and TRBJ2-2; 7 nucleotides line up with TRBD2. CDR3 length: 14 residues. CDR1 SNHLY and CDR2 FYNNEI come from the germline V gene. Trimming at V came to 7 bases and at J to 0 bases, leaving 2 bases not matched to a gene. The CDR3 sequence is CASTGTTNTGELFF. CDR3 in DNA: TGTGCCAGCACCGGGACTACGAACACCGGGGAGCTGTTTTTT.

The V gene is TRBV29-1, the J gene TRBJ2-7; D tentatively reads TRBD1 or TRBD2 (6 bases each). V lost 7 bases, J lost 0 bases, and 10 bases lay in between. This CDR3 has 12 residues. The V gene's germline CDR1 is SQVTM and CDR2 ANQGSEA. In nucleotides, the CDR3 is TGCAGCGCAGGGGAGGCCTCCTACGAGCAGTACTTC. This translates into CSAGEASYEQYF.

This clonotype was counted at least ten times. This chain links TRBV10-3 with TRBJ2-7, with no clear D. Germline-derived CDR1 and CDR2 are ENHRY and SYGVKD. Trimming shortened V by 2 bases and J by 3 bases, and 17 bases separated the two germline ends. This CDR3 has 16 amino acids. The chain's CDR3 is CAISEAYLPANYEQYF. For the CDR3, the DNA is TGTGCCATCAGTGAGGCGTATCTCCCGGCCAACTACGAGCAGTACTTC.

V is TRBV9 and J is TRBJ2-3, with D perhaps TRBD1 (5 bases). The germline V gene encodes CDR1 SGDLS and CDR2 YYNGEE. The CDR3 is 12 residues long. V gave up 4 bases and J gave up 9 bases, with 12 bases separating them. CDR3 region: CASSSHRGTQYF. CDR3 nucleotides: TGTGCCAGCAGCTCTCATAGGGGAACGCAGTATTTT.

This clonotype was counted only a few times. J is TRBJ1-2 and V is TRBV20-1; TRBD1 matches 7 bases. Germline loops: CDR1 DFQATT, CDR2 SNEGSKA (reference sequence). This CDR3 has 15 residues. The CDR3 reads CGSGGRVGLRYGYTF. CDR3 sequence (DNA): TGCGGCTCAGGGGGAAGAGTAGGATTGAGGTATGGCTACACCTTC.

V gene TRBV4-3 combines with J gene TRBJ2-7; D is ambiguous. There are 13 residues in the CDR3. In germline, CDR1 is LGHNA, CDR2 YSLEER. V was trimmed by 4 bases and J by 3 bases, leaving 10 bases between them. The CDR3 DNA follows: TGCGCCAGCAGCCTCTCTGGAAACTACGAGCAGTACTTC. Translation: CASSLSGNYEQYF.

This clonotype was found once. The V and J genes are TRBV6-4 and TRBJ1-1; D may be TRBD1 (6 bases). CDR1 and CDR2 (germline): MRHNA, SNTAGT. The CDR3 has 14 residues. Trimming stripped 6 bases from V and 1 base from J, with 12 bases between. The CDR3 bases are TGTGCCAGCAGAAGGACAGATAAGAACACTGAAGCTTTCTTT. This sequence encodes CASRRTDKNTEAFF.

The chain links TRBV7-2 to TRBJ1-6, with 7 bases matching TRBD1. V lost 8 bases and J lost 3; bases outside the gene matches: 4. Germline CDR1 reads SGHTA; CDR2 reads FQGNSA. This CDR3 is built from 14 residues. CDR3 region: CASGGDSYNSPLHF. The CDR3 DNA is TGTGCCAGCGGGGGGGACAGCTATAATTCACCCCTCCACTTT.

This clonotype occurred many times. The chain has TRBV7-6 and TRBJ2-5; possibly TRBD1 for D (6 bases). The CDR3 extends over 15 amino acids. The V and J ends lost 5 bases and 5 bases respectively, with 18 bases between them. Looked up from germline, CDR1 is SGHVS and CDR2 is FNYEAQ. CDR3: CASSLDRLGEETQYF. The DNA for the CDR3 is TGTGCCAGCAGCCTCGACAGGCTTGGGGAGGAGACCCAGTACTTC.

For this clonotype: A much larger clonotype is one base distant, so this may be a read error. The genes are TRBV19 and TRBJ1-1; D call uncertain. The germline V gene encodes CDR1 LNHDA and CDR2 SQIVND (reference sequence). The CDR3 spans 12 residues. V was cut by 7 bases and J by 4 bases, with 10 bases left in between. The CDR3 region is CASTDLSTEAFF. CDR3 nucleotides: TGTGCCAGTACTGATCTGAGCACTGAAGCTTTCTTT.

This chain joins TRBV29-1 and TRBJ2-7; maybe TRBD1 (6 bases). Near its end, the DNA agrees better with TRBJ2-4, so the J call may be wrong. Germline values: CDR1 SQVTM, CDR2 ANQGSEA. The CDR3 has 13 residues. DNA of the CDR3: TGCAGCGTTGATAGTTCCAGGGGAAACATTCAGTACTTC. Translation gives CSVDSSRGNIQYF.

Comments on this clonotype: Given a much more abundant clone one base away, this may be a read error. The chain couples TRBV7-9 to TRBJ1-2; 8 bases fit TRBD1. The CDR3 runs to 14 residues. The V gene's germline CDR1 is SEHNR and CDR2 FQNEAQ (reference sequence). This CDR3 is CASSSTDRVVGYTF. For the CDR3, the DNA is TGCGCCAGCAGCTCCACGGACAGGGTGGTTGGCTACACCTTC.

Comment on this clonotype: Likely a read error: the CDR3 ends without its conserved phenylalanine or tryptophan. The rearrangement uses TRBV10-3 and TRBJ1-2, with a weak D call TRBD1 (6 bases). Germline V lookup: CDR1 ENHRY, CDR2 SYGVKD. The CDR3 length is 15 residues. The CDR3 sequence is CASSLFGGSNYGYTL. CDR3 DNA: TGTGCCAGCAGTTTATTCGGGGGCTCAAACTATGGCTACACCCTC.

About this clonotype itself: Sequence at one end of the junction differs from germline and may be a read error. This chain connects TRBV19 to TRBJ1-6; 7 positions match TRBD1. The CDR3 runs 15 residues. Germline V gene sequence: CDR1 LNHDA, CDR2 SQIVND (reference sequence). The CDR3 region has the DNA TGCGCCAGCAGCCAAGACAGGGTCTTCAATTCACCCCTCCACTTT. Amino acids: CASSQDRVFNSPLHF.